This TCR beta chain was retrieved from a study of cytotoxic CD8 clonotypes in ibrutinib-treated CLL. Sequencing was performed with immunoSEQ multiplex PCR; in TCRdb, only in-frame clones are kept and a portion is missing. This table holds about 300,000 clones, 76% found once. Germline V CDR1 and CDR2: MNHNS, SASEGT. The V end lost 2 bases, the J end lost 4 bases, and 17 bases lay between the germline ends. The CDR3 has 16 residues. The gene calls are TRBV6-1 and TRBJ1-2; D remains unclear. This TCR derives from a human donor with chronic lymphocytic leukemia. The specimen comprised PBMCs, sampled at disease progression, from a patient treated with ibrutinib. CDR3 sequence reads: CASSELFALGSYGYTF. CDR3 DNA sequence: TGTGCCAGCAGTGAACTTTTTGCCCTAGGCTCCTATGGCTACACCTTC.